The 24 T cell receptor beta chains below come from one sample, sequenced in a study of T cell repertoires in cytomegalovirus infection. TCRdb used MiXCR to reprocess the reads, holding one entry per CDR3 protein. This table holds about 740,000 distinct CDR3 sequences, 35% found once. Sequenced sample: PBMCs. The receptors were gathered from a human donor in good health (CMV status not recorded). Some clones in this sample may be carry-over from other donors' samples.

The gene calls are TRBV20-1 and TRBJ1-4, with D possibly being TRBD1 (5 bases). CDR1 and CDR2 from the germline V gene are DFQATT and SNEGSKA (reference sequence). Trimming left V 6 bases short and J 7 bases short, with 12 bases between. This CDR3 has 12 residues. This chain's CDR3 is CSARRGTEKLFF. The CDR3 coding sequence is TGCAGTGCCAGGCGAGGGACTGAAAAACTGTTTTTT.

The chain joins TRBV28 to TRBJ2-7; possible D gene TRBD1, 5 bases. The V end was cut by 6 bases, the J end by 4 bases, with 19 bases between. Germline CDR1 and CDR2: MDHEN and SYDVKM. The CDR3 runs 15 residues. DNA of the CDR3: TGTGCCAGCAGCCCCTCCCGGCCAGGGAAATACGAGCAGTACTTC. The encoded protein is CASSPSRPGKYEQYF.

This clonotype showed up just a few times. The CDR3: CAWSAGPNQPQHF. The CDR3 coding sequence is TGTGCCTGGAGTGCAGGTCCCAATCAGCCCCAGCATTTT. The V call is TRBV30, the J call TRBJ1-5; D is unresolved. With 1 base removed from V and 3 bases from J, the gap between germline ends came to 7 bases. CDR3 length: 13 amino acids. Germline CDR1 GTSNPN, CDR2 SVGIG (reference sequence).

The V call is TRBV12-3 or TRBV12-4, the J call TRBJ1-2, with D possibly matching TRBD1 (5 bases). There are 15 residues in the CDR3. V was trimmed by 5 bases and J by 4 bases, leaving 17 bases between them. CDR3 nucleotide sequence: TGTGCCAGCAGTCAAACTGGGGGGTCTGGCTATGGCTACACCTTC. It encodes CASSQTGGSGYGYTF.

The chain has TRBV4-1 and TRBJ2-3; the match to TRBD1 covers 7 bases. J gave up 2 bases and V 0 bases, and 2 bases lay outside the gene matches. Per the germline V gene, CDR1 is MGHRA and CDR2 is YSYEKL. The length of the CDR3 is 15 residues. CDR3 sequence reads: CASSQEGQITDTQYF. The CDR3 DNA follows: TGCGCCAGCAGCCAAGAGGGACAGATCACAGATACGCAGTATTTT.

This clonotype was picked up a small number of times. The CDR3 region is CSARLASGRDLYNEQFF. The DNA for the CDR3 is TGCAGTGCTAGGTTGGCTAGCGGGAGGGATCTCTACAATGAGCAGTTCTTC. The chain employs TRBV20-1 and TRBJ2-1, with 12 positions matching TRBD2. Per the germline V gene, CDR1 is DFQATT and CDR2 is SNEGSKA (reference sequence). Unmatched junction bases numbered 9, after V lost 3 bases and J lost 3 bases. This CDR3 region has 17 residues.

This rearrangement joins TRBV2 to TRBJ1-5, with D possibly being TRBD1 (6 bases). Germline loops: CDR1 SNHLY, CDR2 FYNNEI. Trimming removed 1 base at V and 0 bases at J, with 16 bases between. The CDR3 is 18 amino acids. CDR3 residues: CASSEDPGEEYSNQPQHF. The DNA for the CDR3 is TGTGCCAGCAGTGAAGATCCAGGGGAAGAATATAGCAATCAGCCCCAGCATTTT.

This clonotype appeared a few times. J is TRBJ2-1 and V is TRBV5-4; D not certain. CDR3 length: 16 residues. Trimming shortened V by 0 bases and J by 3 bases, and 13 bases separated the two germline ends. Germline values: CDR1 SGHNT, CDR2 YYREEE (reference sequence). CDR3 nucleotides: TGTGCCAGCAGCTTGGACGTGGGTGGGCACTACAATGAGCAGTTCTTC. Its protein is CASSLDVGGHYNEQFF.

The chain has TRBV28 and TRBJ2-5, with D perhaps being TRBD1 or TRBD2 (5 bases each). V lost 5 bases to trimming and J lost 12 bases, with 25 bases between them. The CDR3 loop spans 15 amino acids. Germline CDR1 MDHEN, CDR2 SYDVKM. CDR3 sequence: CASSTSGTLREAKYF. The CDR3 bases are TGTGCCAGCAGTACCTCCGGGACCCTAAGAGAGGCCAAGTACTTC.

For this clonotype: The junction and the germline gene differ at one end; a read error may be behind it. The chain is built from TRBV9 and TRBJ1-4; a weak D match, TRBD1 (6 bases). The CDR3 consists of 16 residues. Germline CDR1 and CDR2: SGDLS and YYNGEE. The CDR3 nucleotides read TGTGCCAGCAGCCCCCTCGGGGGGCCAGACCGTGAAAGACTGTTTTTT. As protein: CASSPLGGPDRERLFF.

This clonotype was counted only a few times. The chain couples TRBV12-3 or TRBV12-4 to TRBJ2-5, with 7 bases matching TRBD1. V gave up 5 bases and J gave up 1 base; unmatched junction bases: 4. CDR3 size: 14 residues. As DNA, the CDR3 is TGTGCCAGCAGTCCACAGGGGACCCAAGAGACCCAGTACTTC. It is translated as CASSPQGTQETQYF.

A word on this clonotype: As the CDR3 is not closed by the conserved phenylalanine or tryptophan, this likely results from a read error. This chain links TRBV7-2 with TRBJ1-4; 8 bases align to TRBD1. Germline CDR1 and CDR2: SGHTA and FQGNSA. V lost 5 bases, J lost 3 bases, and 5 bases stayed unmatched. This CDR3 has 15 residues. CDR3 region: CASSPGQVPNEKLFC. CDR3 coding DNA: TGTGCCAGCAGCCCGGGACAGGTGCCTAATGAAAAACTGTTTTGT.

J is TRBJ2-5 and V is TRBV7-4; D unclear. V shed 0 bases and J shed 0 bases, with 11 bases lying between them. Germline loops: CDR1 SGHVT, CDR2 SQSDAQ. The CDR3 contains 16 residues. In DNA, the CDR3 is TGTGCCAGCAGCTTAGCAGGAGAAAAGTACCAAGAGACCCAGTACTTC. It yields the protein CASSLAGEKYQETQYF.

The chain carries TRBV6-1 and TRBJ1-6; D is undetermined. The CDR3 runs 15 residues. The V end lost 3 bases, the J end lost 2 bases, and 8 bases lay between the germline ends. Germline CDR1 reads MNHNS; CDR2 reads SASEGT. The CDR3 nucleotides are TGTGCCAGCAGTGATACGCCGACCTATAATTCACCCCTCCACTTT. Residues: CASSDTPTYNSPLHF.

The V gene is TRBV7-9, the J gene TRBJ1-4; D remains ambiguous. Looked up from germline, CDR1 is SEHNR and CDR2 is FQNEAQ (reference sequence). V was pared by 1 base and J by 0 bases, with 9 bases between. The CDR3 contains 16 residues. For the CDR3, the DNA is TGTGCCAGCAGCTTAGGTGGGCGTGCAACTAATGAAAAACTGTTTTTT. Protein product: CASSLGGRATNEKLFF.

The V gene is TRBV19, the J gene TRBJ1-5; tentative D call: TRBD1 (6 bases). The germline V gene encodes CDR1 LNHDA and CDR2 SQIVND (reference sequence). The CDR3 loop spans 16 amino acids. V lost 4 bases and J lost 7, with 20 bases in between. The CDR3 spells CASSTDWTAGGQPQHF. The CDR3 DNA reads TGTGCCAGTAGTACGGATTGGACAGCCGGGGGACAGCCCCAGCATTTT. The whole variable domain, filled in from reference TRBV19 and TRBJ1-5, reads DGGITQSPKYLFRKEGQNVTLSCEQNLNHDAMYWYRQDPGQGLRLIYYSQIVNDFQKGDIAEGYSVSREKKESFPLTVTSAQKNPTAFYLCASSTDWTAGGQPQHFGDGTRLSIL.

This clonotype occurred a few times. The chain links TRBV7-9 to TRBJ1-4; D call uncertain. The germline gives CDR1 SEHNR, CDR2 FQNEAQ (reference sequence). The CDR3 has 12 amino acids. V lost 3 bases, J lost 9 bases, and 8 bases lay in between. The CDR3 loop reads CASSFERKKLFF. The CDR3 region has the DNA TGTGCCAGCAGCTTTGAGAGGAAAAAACTGTTTTTT.

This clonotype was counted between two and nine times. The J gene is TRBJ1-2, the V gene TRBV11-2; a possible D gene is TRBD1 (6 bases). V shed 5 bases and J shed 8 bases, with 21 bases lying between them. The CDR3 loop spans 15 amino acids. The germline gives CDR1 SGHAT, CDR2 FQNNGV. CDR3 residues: CASSRSSGGRWGYTF. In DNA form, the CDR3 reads TGTGCCAGCAGCCGTTCTAGTGGGGGGCGTTGGGGCTACACCTTC.

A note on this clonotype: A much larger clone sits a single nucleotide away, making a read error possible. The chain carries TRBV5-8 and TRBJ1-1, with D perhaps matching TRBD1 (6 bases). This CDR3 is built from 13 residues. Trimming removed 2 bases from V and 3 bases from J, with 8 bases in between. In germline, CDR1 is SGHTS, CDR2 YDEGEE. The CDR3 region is CASSFWTDTEAFF. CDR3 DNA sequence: TGTGCCAGCAGCTTCTGGACAGACACTGAAGCTTTCTTT. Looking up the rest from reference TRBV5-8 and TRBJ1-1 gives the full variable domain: EAGVTQSPTHLIKTRGQQATLRCSPISGHTSVYWYQQALGLGLQFLLWYDEGEERNRGNFPPRFSGRQFPNYSSELNVNALELEDSALYLCASSFWTDTEAFFGQGTRLTVV.

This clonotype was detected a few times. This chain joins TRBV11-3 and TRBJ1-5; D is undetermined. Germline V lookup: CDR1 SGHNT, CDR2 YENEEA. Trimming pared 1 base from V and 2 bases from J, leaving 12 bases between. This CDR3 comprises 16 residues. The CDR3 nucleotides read TGTGCCAGCAGCTTAGGTAGGACGGTAGGCAATCAGCCCCAGCATTTT. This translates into CASSLGRTVGNQPQHF.

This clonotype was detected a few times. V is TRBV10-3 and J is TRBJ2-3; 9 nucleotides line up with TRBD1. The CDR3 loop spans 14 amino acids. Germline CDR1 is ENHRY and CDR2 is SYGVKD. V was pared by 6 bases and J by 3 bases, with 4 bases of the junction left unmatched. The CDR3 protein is CAIRPGQGTDTQYF. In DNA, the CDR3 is TGTGCCATCAGACCGGGACAGGGAACAGATACGCAGTATTTT.

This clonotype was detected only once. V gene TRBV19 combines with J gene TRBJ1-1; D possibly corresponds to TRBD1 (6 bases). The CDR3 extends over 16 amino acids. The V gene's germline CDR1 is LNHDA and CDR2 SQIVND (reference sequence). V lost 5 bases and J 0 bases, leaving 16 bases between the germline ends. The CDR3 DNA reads TGTGCCAGTAGTCTCGGATCCGGACAGCTGAACACTGAAGCTTTCTTT. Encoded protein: CASSLGSGQLNTEAFF.

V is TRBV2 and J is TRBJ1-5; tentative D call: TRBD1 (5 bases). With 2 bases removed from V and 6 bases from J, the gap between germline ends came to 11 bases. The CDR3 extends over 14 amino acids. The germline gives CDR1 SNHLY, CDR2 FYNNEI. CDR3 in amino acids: CASSERLGVQPQHF. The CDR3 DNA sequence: TGTGCCAGCAGTGAAAGGTTAGGGGTTCAGCCCCAGCATTTT.

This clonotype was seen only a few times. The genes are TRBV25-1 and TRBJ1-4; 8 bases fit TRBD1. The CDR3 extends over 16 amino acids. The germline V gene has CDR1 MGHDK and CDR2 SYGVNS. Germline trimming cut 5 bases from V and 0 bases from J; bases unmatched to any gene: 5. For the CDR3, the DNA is TGTGCCAGCAGTCGGACAGGGTCCGCAACTAATGAAAAACTGTTTTTT. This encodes CASSRTGSATNEKLFF.